This paragraph covers one TCR beta chain sequence. Antigen: not known. The CDR3 spans 14 residues. Trimming cost V 2 bases and J 0 bases, with 8 bases left between them. Germline lookup yields CDR1 KGHSH and CDR2 LQKENI. This sample was taken from a study of cytomegalovirus exposure and HLA in healthy donors. Study results and caveats: The study found most TCR sequences rare, yet found some public TCRs in many donors. When presence/absence was analysed, sequencing depth was taken to be roughly uniform across donors. Among the CMV-associated chains, a few were confirmed in vitro as specific for CMV antigens.

The primer mix had 60 Vbeta and 13 Jbeta primers. The table came from immunoSEQ multiplex PCR; TCRdb's copy has only in-frame clones and leaves some out. The table records roughly 150,000 clones, approximately 80% of them present only once. The sequenced sample was PBMCs. The chain carries TRBV18 and TRBJ2-7; D gene ambiguous. The clonotype was recovered from a woman aged 18-29 years in good health and CMV-seronegative. The CDR3 loop reads CASSPETDSYEQYF. The CDR3 coding sequence is TGTGCCAGCTCACCAGAAACTGACTCCTACGAGCAGTACTTC.